Below are 2 T cell receptor beta chains sequenced from a single sample in a study of blood T cells in healthy people across ages (dated by TCRdb to between 2014 and 2017). Library construction relied on 5' RACE. Sequenced on an Illumina HiSeq 2500. A second roughly 7 to 11 cycle PCR used a sample-barcoded 5' primer and a J-beta primer mix. In TCRdb, the public reads were trimmed at Q25 with fastp and aligned with MiXCR, with productive beta chains retained. Every distinct CDR3 protein forms one entry, paired with its most common genes and DNA. In all, the sample holds about 780,000 distinct CDR3 sequences, and about 47% of those were seen once. Of the sample, 15% to 20% is held by the ten largest clones. Material for sequencing was blood. The origin of the receptors is a man older than 75 in good health.

Comments on this clonotype: Given a much more abundant clone one base away, this may be a read error. The V and J genes are TRBV27 and TRBJ2-1; weak D call: TRBD2 (7 bases). The germline gives CDR1 MNHEY, CDR2 SMNVEV (reference sequence). The CDR3 runs 14 residues. CDR3 region: CASSLGGAYSEQFF. The CDR3 bases are TGTGCCAGCAGTTTAGGGGGGGCCTACAGTGAGCAGTTCTTC.

This chain joins TRBV7-3 and TRBJ2-7; 9 bases fit TRBD1. The CDR3 is 15 amino acids. V trimming: 5 bases; J trimming: 12 bases; junction bases outside the gene matches: 17. CDR1 is SGHTA, CDR2 FQGTGA, per germline. The CDR3 is CASSLGTGLTNILYF. CDR3 in DNA: TGTGCCAGCAGCCTCGGGACAGGGCTGACAAACATTCTGTACTTC.